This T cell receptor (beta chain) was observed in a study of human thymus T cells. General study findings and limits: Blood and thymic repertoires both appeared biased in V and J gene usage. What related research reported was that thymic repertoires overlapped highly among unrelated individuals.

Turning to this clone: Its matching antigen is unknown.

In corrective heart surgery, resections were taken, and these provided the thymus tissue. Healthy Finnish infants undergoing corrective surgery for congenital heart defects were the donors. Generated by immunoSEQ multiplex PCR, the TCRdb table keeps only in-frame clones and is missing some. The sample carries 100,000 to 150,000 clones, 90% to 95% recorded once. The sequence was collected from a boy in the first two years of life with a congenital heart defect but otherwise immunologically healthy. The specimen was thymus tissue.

CDR3 sequence reads: CASSWQGPYEQYF. Here the CDR3 DNA reads TGTGCCAGCTCTTGGCAGGGGCCCTACGAGCAGTACTTC. The genes are TRBV5-6 and TRBJ2-7, with D perhaps TRBD1 (6 bases). Trimming took off 7 bases at V and 2 bases at J, with 13 bases between the two ends. CDR3 length: 13 residues. Germline lookup yields CDR1 SGHDT and CDR2 YYEEEE.